The 6 T cell receptor beta chains reported below all come from one sample, sequenced in a study of cytomegalovirus exposure and HLA in healthy donors. Primers included in the PCR were 60 Vbeta and 13 Jbeta primers. This table comes from immunoSEQ multiplex PCR, and its TCRdb copy is limited to in-frame clones, with some not included. The repertoire holds around 170,000 clones, with around four fifths as singletons. Sample: PBMCs. The source of these receptors is a woman between 18 and 29 years old in good health and CMV-seronegative.

The chain carries TRBV11-2 and TRBJ2-1; TRBD1 matches 8 bases. This CDR3 is built from 15 residues. J gave up 7 bases and V 3 bases, and 8 bases lay outside the gene matches. Looked up from germline, CDR1 is SGHAT and CDR2 is FQNNGV. Written as DNA, the CDR3 is TGTGCCAGCAGCTTTTATCTCCGACAGGGGAATGAGCAGTTCTTC. Its translation is CASSFYLRQGNEQFF.

The V gene is TRBV7-6, the J gene TRBJ2-2, with 11 positions matching TRBD2. This CDR3 has 17 residues. Per germline, CDR1 SGHVS and CDR2 FNYEAQ. The V and J ends lost 3 bases and 7 bases, in that order; junction bases with no gene match: 10. The DNA of the CDR3 is TGTGCCAGCAGCTTCACTAGCGGGGGAGCCGTTAACGGGGAGCTGTTTTTT. This encodes CASSFTSGGAVNGELFF. Looking up the rest from reference TRBV7-6 and TRBJ2-2 gives the full variable domain: GAGVSQSPRYKVTKRGQDVALRCDPISGHVSLYWYRQALGQGPEFLTYFNYEAQQDKSGLPNDRFSAERPEGSISTLTIQRTEQRDSAMYRCASSFTSGGAVNGELFFGEGSRLTVL.

In this sample, this clone turned up a few times. The chain combines TRBV2 with TRBJ1-1, with a weak D call TRBD1 (5 bases). The V end lost 6 bases, the J end lost 4 bases, and 12 bases lay between the germline ends. The germline V gene encodes CDR1 SNHLY and CDR2 FYNNEI. The CDR3 is made up of 13 amino acids. Written as DNA, the CDR3 is TGTGCCAGCAGCCTCGGCGGGGCCACTGAAGCTTTCTTT. This encodes CASSLGGATEAFF.

The table lists this clone with a count of one. The rearrangement links TRBV27 to TRBJ2-5, with 9 nucleotides matching TRBD1. The J call may be incorrect, as the DNA end agrees better with TRBJ2-7. The CDR3 length is 14 residues. Germline CDR1 is MNHEY and CDR2 is SMNVEV (reference sequence). CDR3 DNA sequence: TGTGCCAGCAGTTTGGGGACAGGGTCCTACGAGCAGTACTTC. It codes for CASSLGTGSYEQYF.

V usage is TRBV6-1 and J usage is TRBJ1-2; TRBD1 matches 7 bases. The germline V gene has CDR1 MNHNS and CDR2 SASEGT. Trimming cost V 4 bases and J 6 bases; bases outside gene matches: 2. The CDR3 contains 12 residues. In DNA form, the CDR3 reads TGTGCCAGCAGTGCGACAGGGAATGGCTACACCTTC. Protein product: CASSATGNGYTF.

J is TRBJ2-4 and V is TRBV2; a possible D gene is TRBD2 (6 bases). The CDR3 length is 13 residues. Trimming removed 4 bases at V and 4 bases at J, with 8 bases between. Germline V gives CDR1 SNHLY, CDR2 FYNNEI. CDR3 sequence reads: CASSGGVKNIQYF. DNA for the CDR3: TGTGCCAGCAGTGGGGGGGTTAAAAACATTCAGTACTTC. The whole variable domain, remainder taken from reference TRBV2 and TRBJ2-4, is EPEVTQTPSHQVTQMGQEVILRCVPISNHLYFYWYRQILGQKVEFLVSFYNNEISEKSEIFDDQFSVERPDGSNFTLKIRSTKLEDSAMYFCASSGGVKNIQYFGAGTRLSVL.